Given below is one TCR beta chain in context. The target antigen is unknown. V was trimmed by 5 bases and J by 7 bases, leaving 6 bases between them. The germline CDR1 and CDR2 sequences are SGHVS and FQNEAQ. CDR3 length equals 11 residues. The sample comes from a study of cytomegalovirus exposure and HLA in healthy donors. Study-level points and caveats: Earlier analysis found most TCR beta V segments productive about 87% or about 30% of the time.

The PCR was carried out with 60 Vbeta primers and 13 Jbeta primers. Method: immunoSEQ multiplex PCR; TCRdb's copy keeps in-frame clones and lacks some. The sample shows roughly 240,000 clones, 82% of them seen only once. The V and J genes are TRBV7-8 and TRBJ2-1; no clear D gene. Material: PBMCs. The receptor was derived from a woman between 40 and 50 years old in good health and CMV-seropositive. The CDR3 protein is CASSPRNEQFF. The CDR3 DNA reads TGTGCCAGCAGCCCCAGGAATGAGCAGTTCTTC. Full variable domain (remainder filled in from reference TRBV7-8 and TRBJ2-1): GAGVSQSPRYKVAKRGQDVALRCDPISGHVSLFWYQQALGQGPEFLTYFQNEAQLDKSGLPSDRFFAERPEGSVSTLKIQRTQQEDSAVYLCASSPRNEQFFGPGTRLTVL.